These 17 T cell receptor beta chains share one sample of origin, sequenced in a study of blood T cell repertoires in COVID-19. Data came from immunoSEQ multiplex PCR; TCRdb stores just in-frame clones and leaves some out. The data show 250,000 or so clones, with 87% seen just once and just over 2.5% held by the top ten. Sequenced sample: PBMCs or T cells enriched from blood (not recorded which). These TCRs come from a woman younger than 45 with acute COVID-19.

This clone was seen a single time. This CDR3 reads CASSYLGQGYEQYF. The CDR3 nucleotides read TGTGCCAGCAGTTACTTAGGACAGGGCTACGAGCAGTACTTC. The rearrangement joins TRBV6-5 to TRBJ2-7; 8 nucleotides agree with TRBD1. Germline values: CDR1 MNHEY, CDR2 SVGAGI. Trimming at V came to 1 base and at J to 3 bases, leaving 2 bases not matched to a gene. The CDR3 is made up of 14 amino acids.

The genes are TRBV6-6 and TRBJ2-7, with a possible D match to TRBD2 (6 bases). The V gene lost 5 bases and the J gene lost 3 bases, with 11 bases spanning the gap. The CDR3 has 13 amino acids. CDR1 is MNHNY, CDR2 SVGAGI, per germline (reference sequence). The CDR3 nucleotides read TGTGCCAGCAGTCAGGGACTTCTCTACGAGCAGTACTTC. It yields the protein CASSQGLLYEQYF.

This chain uses TRBV20-1 with TRBJ2-3; the match to TRBD1 covers 8 bases. The germline V gene encodes CDR1 DFQATT and CDR2 SNEGSKA (reference sequence). V dropped 3 bases and J dropped 2; count of bases not matched to a gene: 10. The CDR3 is 16 amino acids. The CDR3 reads CSASAGTGRYTDTQYF. In DNA form, the CDR3 reads TGCAGTGCTAGTGCCGGGACAGGTAGATACACAGATACGCAGTATTTT.

V is TRBV27 and J is TRBJ1-1; no clear D gene. The CDR3 runs 18 residues. Trimming shortened V by 4 bases and J by 4 bases, and 25 bases separated the two germline ends. Germline CDR1 and CDR2: MNHEY and SMNVEV (reference sequence). The chain's CDR3 is CASSSPTPRDRRRTEAFF. As DNA, the CDR3 is TGTGCCAGCAGTTCACCCACCCCGAGGGATCGTAGGCGCACTGAAGCTTTCTTT.

The chain employs TRBV6-1 and TRBJ1-3, with a possible D match to TRBD1 (6 bases). Germline CDR1 and CDR2: MNHNS and SASEGT. The CDR3 contains 15 residues. Trimming cost V 3 bases and J 0 bases, with 9 bases left between them. The CDR3, as DNA: TGTGCCAGCAGTGAGTGGGGGCGCTCTGGAAACACCATATATTTT. Protein sequence: CASSEWGRSGNTIYF.

The genes are TRBV7-8 and TRBJ1-6; D may be TRBD1 (5 bases). The CDR3 extends over 14 amino acids. Per germline, CDR1 SGHVS and CDR2 FQNEAQ. Trimming stripped 3 bases from V and 9 bases from J, with 12 bases between. This CDR3 reads CASSLNVGGSPLHF. CDR3 nucleotide sequence: TGTGCCAGCAGCTTGAATGTGGGGGGTTCACCCCTCCACTTT.

J is TRBJ2-3 and V is TRBV9; D is perhaps TRBD1 (6 bases). This CDR3 spans 14 amino acids. V lost 4 bases to trimming and J lost 8 bases, with 17 bases between them. Germline assignment: CDR1 SGDLS and CDR2 YYNGEE. The CDR3 is CASSSRGRLPTQYF. The CDR3 DNA is TGTGCCAGCAGCTCAAGGGGGAGACTACCTACGCAGTATTTT.

V gene TRBV20-1 combines with J gene TRBJ2-3; D perhaps matches TRBD2 (6 bases). The germline V gene has CDR1 DFQATT and CDR2 SNEGSKA (reference sequence). The CDR3 length is 16 residues. V was pared by 3 bases and J by 1 base, with 17 bases between. CDR3 in DNA: TGCAGTGCTAGTGGACCTCTAGCGCTTGGCACAGATACGCAGTATTTT. It encodes CSASGPLALGTDTQYF.

The CDR3 coding sequence is TGCGCCAGCAGCCAAGGCCCGTTGGAGACGAATGAGCAGTTCTTC. It yields the protein CASSQGPLETNEQFF. The chain employs TRBV4-1 and TRBJ2-1, with D unresolved. The CDR3 spans 15 residues. Germline V gives CDR1 MGHRA, CDR2 YSYEKL. V lost 1 base and J lost 7, with 14 bases in between.

This chain joins TRBV7-2 and TRBJ2-2, with D possibly being TRBD1 (6 bases). V dropped 4 bases and J dropped 0 bases, with 12 bases sitting between them. Germline lookup yields CDR1 SGHTA and CDR2 FQGNSA. This CDR3 region has 16 residues. The CDR3 sequence: CASSSRTDTNTGELFF. The DNA for the CDR3 is TGTGCCAGCAGCTCACGGACAGACACGAACACCGGGGAGCTGTTTTTT.

The chain carries TRBV14 and TRBJ1-2; possibly TRBD1 for D (5 bases). The CDR3 runs 13 residues. V lost 5 bases and J lost 6, with 13 bases in between. Germline V lookup: CDR1 SGHDN, CDR2 FVKESK. CDR3 sequence reads: CASSFHIRDGYTF. The CDR3 DNA sequence: TGTGCCAGCAGCTTTCACATCAGGGATGGCTACACCTTC.

V usage is TRBV18 and J usage is TRBJ1-3, with 8 positions matching TRBD1. CDR1 KGHSH and CDR2 LQKENI come from the germline V gene. The CDR3 consists of 17 residues. Trimming removed 6 bases from V and 4 bases from J; junction bases left unmatched: 14. In DNA form, the CDR3 reads TGTGCCAGCTCGCCTTCCTCATTCAGGGGGCGAGGAAACACCATATATTTT. Encoded protein: CASSPSSFRGRGNTIYF.

The gene calls are TRBV11-1 and TRBJ1-1, with a tentative D call TRBD1 (6 bases). V lost 1 base to trimming and J lost 7 bases, with 10 bases between them. Looked up from germline, CDR1 is SGHAT and CDR2 is FQDESV (reference sequence). This CDR3 is built from 13 residues. The CDR3, as DNA: TGTGCCAGCAGCTTAGACAGGGTGAGTGAAGCTTTCTTT. Translating it yields CASSLDRVSEAFF.

This clone was picked up a small number of times. J is TRBJ2-2 and V is TRBV4-2; D not certain. V lost 0 bases and J lost 4, with 9 bases in between. The CDR3 covers 15 residues. Germline V lookup: CDR1 LGHNA, CDR2 YNFKEQ. The CDR3 DNA reads as TGTGCCAGCAGCCAAGATGTAGTCCTCACCGGGGAGCTGTTTTTT. This sequence encodes CASSQDVVLTGELFF.

V gene TRBV5-1 combines with J gene TRBJ2-5; a possible D gene is TRBD1 (6 bases). The CDR3 covers 14 residues. Germline loops: CDR1 SGHRS, CDR2 YFSETQ. Trimming removed 2 bases at V and 5 bases at J, with 13 bases between. The CDR3: CASSLTGGEETQYF. The CDR3 nucleotides are TGCGCCAGCAGCTTAACTGGGGGCGAGGAGACCCAGTACTTC.

V gene TRBV19 combines with J gene TRBJ1-1; 7 bases fit TRBD1. Per the germline V gene, CDR1 is LNHDA and CDR2 is SQIVND (reference sequence). Trimming took 5 bases from V and 5 from J; bases not matched to a gene: 8. The length of the CDR3 is 14 residues. The CDR3 DNA reads as TGTGCCAGTAGTTACGGACAGGCCGGTACTGAAGCTTTCTTT. Amino acid sequence: CASSYGQAGTEAFF.

This clone was found a few times. The chain recombines TRBV5-1 with TRBJ1-1, with 9 bases identical to TRBD1. Germline CDR1 SGHRS, CDR2 YFSETQ. Trimming at V came to 2 bases and at J to 0 bases, leaving 11 bases not matched to a gene. The CDR3 extends over 18 amino acids. CDR3 in amino acids: CASSFSYLGQGMNTEAFF. CDR3 coding DNA: TGCGCCAGCAGCTTTAGTTACCTCGGACAGGGGATGAACACTGAAGCTTTCTTT.